The present entry profiles one T cell receptor beta chain with its context. The target antigen is unknown. Naive CD8 cells were CD45RO-negative, positively selected for CCR7, excluding terminally differentiated effector memory CD45RA+ cells. These data belong to a study of shared clonotypes between healthy human individuals. Whole-study context: Every donor yielded three CD4 naive, three CD4 memory, two CD8 naive and one CD8 memory plate. General study findings and limits: Inspection by rarefaction showed sorted-subset sequencing to be incomplete despite large depth. Naive CD4 clonotypes were shared across a handful of donors at around 5%.

Across several immunoSEQ plates, the genomic DNA of each subset was split evenly. Some clones are missing from TCRdb's copy, which holds only in-frame ones; the method was immunoSEQ multiplex PCR. The sample holds roughly 2.1 million clones, roughly 91% seen once. Trimming shortened V by 6 bases and J by 3 bases, and 13 bases separated the two germline ends. The CDR3 contains 13 residues. The chain is built from TRBV5-3 and TRBJ2-7; D is unresolved. TRBV5-3 is designated an ORF whose function remains uncertain. The sample was naive CD8+ T cells from PBMCs. The sequence was obtained from a man between 18 and 29 years old in good health. Some clones in this sample may be carry-over from other donors' samples. The CDR3: CARINSISYEQYF. Here the CDR3 DNA reads TGTGCCAGAATCAACAGTATAAGCTACGAGCAGTACTTC.